The next 21 T cell receptor beta chains were all read from a single sample in a study of cytomegalovirus exposure and HLA in healthy donors (dated by TCRdb to about 2017). The receptor library was made with the immunoSEQ multiplex PCR assay. For the multiplex PCR, a mixture combining 60 forward primers for TCR Vbeta segments and 13 reverse primers for TCR Jbeta segments was used. The table was pulled from immuneACCESS by TCRdb, which kept in-frame rearrangements only. Such tables lose some clones; where checked, under half of the loss comes from unresolved V genes, and the rest has no known cause. Across this sample there are 150,000 to 200,000 clones, with 80% seen only once. 0.65% to 0.75% of the sample is taken by the ten largest. Sequencing was carried out using PBMCs. The receptors shown here come from a boy between 10 and 17 years old in good health and CMV-seronegative.

This clone was observed a handful of times. The rearrangement uses TRBV6-6 and TRBJ2-5; D may be TRBD1 (6 bases). The V end lost 6 bases, the J end lost 3 bases, and 17 bases lay between the germline ends. Germline values: CDR1 MNHNY, CDR2 SVGAGI (reference sequence). The CDR3 covers 15 residues. The CDR3 sequence is CASSRSPGAEETQYF. The CDR3 DNA follows: TGTGCCAGCAGCCGCTCACCAGGGGCGGAAGAGACCCAGTACTTC.

The chain combines TRBV30 with TRBJ1-1, with no clear D. The V gene's germline CDR1 is GTSNPN and CDR2 SVGIG (reference sequence). Trimming took 4 bases from V and 1 from J, leaving 10 bases between them. This CDR3 spans 13 amino acids. CDR3 nucleotide sequence: TGTGCCTGGAAGGCCGGAGGGAACACTGAAGCTTTCTTT. Its protein product is CAWKAGGNTEAFF.

This chain connects TRBV6-1 to TRBJ1-5; possible D gene TRBD1, 5 bases. Germline V CDR1 and CDR2: MNHNS, SASEGT. V shed 9 bases and J shed 6 bases, with 18 bases lying between them. CDR3 length: 14 residues. CDR3 in amino acids: CASLRGEGGQPQHF. The CDR3 DNA follows: TGTGCCAGTCTTCGAGGGGAGGGAGGTCAGCCCCAGCATTTT.

The gene calls are TRBV2 and TRBJ2-5; perhaps TRBD1 as D (6 bases). Matching the DNA end better, TRBJ2-7 makes the J call doubtful. The CDR3 consists of 15 residues. The germline gives CDR1 SNHLY, CDR2 FYNNEI. CDR3 residues: CASSPRSGAGNEQYF. The DNA of the CDR3 is TGTGCCAGCAGCCCCAGGTCAGGGGCGGGTAACGAGCAGTACTTC.

The V call is TRBV19, the J call TRBJ2-1, with 9 nucleotides matching TRBD2. CDR1 is LNHDA, CDR2 SQIVND, per germline (reference sequence). V trimming: 3 bases; J trimming: 8 bases; junction bases outside the gene matches: 11. This CDR3 comprises 16 residues. The DNA of the CDR3 is TGTGCCAGTAGTATTGACGCGGGAGGGCCGTTGGATGAGCAGTTCTTC. It codes for CASSIDAGGPLDEQFF.

The rearrangement uses TRBV9 and TRBJ1-1; D is unclear. The germline V and J ends were trimmed by 4 bases and 4 bases, with 14 bases remaining between them. This CDR3 contains 14 residues. The germline V gene has CDR1 SGDLS and CDR2 YYNGEE. The CDR3 region has the DNA TGTGCCAGCAGCACCCGGTGGACTGGCACTGAAGCTTTCTTT. It translates to CASSTRWTGTEAFF.

The V call is TRBV27, the J call TRBJ1-2; D is undetermined. This CDR3 region has 16 residues. The V and J ends lost 6 bases and 0 bases respectively, with 17 bases between them. Germline CDR1 MNHEY, CDR2 SMNVEV (reference sequence). The CDR3 sequence: CASRARVGVSNYGYTF. In DNA form, the CDR3 reads TGTGCCAGCAGAGCTAGGGTCGGGGTTTCTAACTATGGCTACACCTTC.

This clone has a handful of counts. The rearrangement links TRBV5-8 to TRBJ1-2, with a weak D call TRBD1 (6 bases). The CDR3 loop spans 15 amino acids. The V end was cut by 4 bases, the J end by 4 bases, with 17 bases between. Germline values: CDR1 SGHTS, CDR2 YDEGEE. The CDR3 DNA is TGTGCCAGCAGCCCCCTGCTAGGACAGACCTATGGCTACACCTTC. Translation: CASSPLLGQTYGYTF.

CDR3 region: CASSHLRNYGYTF. The CDR3 DNA is TGCGCCAGCAGTCATCTACGGAACTATGGCTACACCTTC. The chain couples TRBV23-1 to TRBJ1-2; D is ambiguous. TRBV23-1 counts as an open reading frame of uncertain function. The CDR3 has 13 residues. V lost 3 bases and J lost 2, with 7 bases in between.

This clone was seen more than once but under ten times. The genes are TRBV6-4 and TRBJ2-7; TRBD1 matches 9 bases. From germline, CDR1 is MRHNA and CDR2 SNTAGT. CDR3 length: 13 amino acids. V shed 0 bases, J shed 6 bases, and the junction held 0 bases outside the gene matches. CDR3 nucleotides: TGTGCCAGCAGTGACTCGGACAGGGGCGAGCAGTACTTC. Encoded protein: CASSDSDRGEQYF.

This clone was found once. This chain links TRBV5-1 with TRBJ2-7, with 7 bases identical to TRBD1. Trimming cost V 3 bases and J 2 bases; bases outside gene matches: 5. Germline-derived CDR1 and CDR2 are SGHRS and YFSETQ. This CDR3 contains 14 residues. The CDR3 loop reads CASSSDRVTYEQYF. The CDR3 bases are TGCGCCAGCAGCTCTGACAGGGTTACCTACGAGCAGTACTTC. Drawing the rest from reference TRBV5-1 and TRBJ2-7, the complete variable domain is KAGVTQTPRYLIKTRGQQVTLSCSPISGHRSVSWYQQTPGQGLQFLFEYFSETQRNKGNFPGRFSGRQFSNSRSEMNVSTLELGDSALYLCASSSDRVTYEQYFGPGTRLTVT.

This clone was found a few times. This sequence joins TRBV2 and TRBJ2-3; D unresolved. CDR1 and CDR2 from the germline V gene are SNHLY and FYNNEI. This CDR3 is built from 10 residues. The CDR3 nucleotides read TGTGCTTCGTCAGGCCATACGCAGTATTTT. Its translation is CASSGHTQYF.

The rearrangement links TRBV7-9 to TRBJ1-1, with D uncertain. CDR3 size: 12 residues. Germline lookup yields CDR1 SEHNR and CDR2 FQNEAQ (reference sequence). This CDR3 reads CATGVGNTEAFF. CDR3 DNA sequence: TGTGCAACCGGGGTGGGTAACACTGAAGCTTTCTTT.

The chain employs TRBV30 and TRBJ2-1, with 11 positions matching TRBD2. V lost 5 bases to trimming and J lost 5 bases; unmatched junction nucleotides: 8. In germline, CDR1 is GTSNPN, CDR2 SVGIG (reference sequence). The CDR3 sequence is 15 residues long. This chain's CDR3 is CAWEPGLAVHNEQFF. The CDR3 bases are TGTGCCTGGGAACCGGGACTAGCGGTCCACAATGAGCAGTTCTTC.

This chain connects TRBV7-3 to TRBJ1-2; D perhaps matches TRBD1 (6 bases). V dropped 8 bases and J dropped 2 bases, with 12 bases sitting between them. The V gene's germline CDR1 is SGHTA and CDR2 FQGTGA. This CDR3 spans 13 amino acids. The CDR3 loop is CASRRDRNYGYTF. In DNA form, the CDR3 reads TGTGCCAGCCGTCGCGACAGGAACTATGGCTACACCTTC. The complete variable domain, with remaining parts taken from reference TRBV7-3 and TRBJ1-2, reads GAGVSQTPSNKVTEKGKYVELRCDPISGHTALYWYRQSLGQGPEFLIYFQGTGAADDSGLPNDRFFAVRPEGSVSTLKIQRTERGDSAVYLCASRRDRNYGYTFGSGTRLTVV.

The chain employs TRBV7-3 and TRBJ2-5; a weak D match, TRBD2 (6 bases). Germline CDR1 is SGHTA and CDR2 is FQGTGA. The CDR3 is 13 amino acids. The V and J ends lost 6 bases and 5 bases respectively, with 13 bases between them. The CDR3 spells CASSLLEGETQYF. The CDR3 bases are TGTGCCAGCAGTCTATTGGAGGGGGAGACCCAGTACTTC.

In its sample, this clone was seen a few times. CDR3 residues: CASSLWGRGSPYEQYF. The CDR3 DNA is TGTGCCAGCAGCTTATGGGGCAGGGGATCCCCCTACGAGCAGTACTTC. The chain has TRBV11-2 and TRBJ2-7; a possible D gene is TRBD1 (6 bases). V was cut by 2 bases and J by 2 bases, with 16 bases left in between. Per the germline V gene, CDR1 is SGHAT and CDR2 is FQNNGV. This CDR3 comprises 16 residues.

This chain joins TRBV7-9 and TRBJ2-7, with D possibly TRBD1 on 5 matching bases. The CDR3 length is 15 residues. Trimming removed 7 bases from V and 3 bases from J, with 19 bases in between. Per germline, CDR1 SEHNR and CDR2 FQNEAQ (reference sequence). The CDR3 sequence: CASTPTKGPLYEQYF. The CDR3 DNA reads as TGTGCCAGCACCCCTACTAAGGGGCCCCTCTACGAGCAGTACTTC.

This chain joins TRBV11-3 and TRBJ2-7, with TRBD2 matching over 7 bases. The germline gives CDR1 SGHNT, CDR2 YENEEA. The CDR3 runs to 16 residues. The trim removed 1 base at V and 4 bases at J, leaving 10 bases unmatched. The CDR3 DNA is TGTGCCAGCAGCTTAGGGCTAGCGGTCGACGAATACGAGCAGTACTTC. Translation: CASSLGLAVDEYEQYF.

The chain is built from TRBV5-1 and TRBJ2-3; TRBD2 matches 12 bases. Germline V gene sequence: CDR1 SGHRS, CDR2 YFSETQ. After removal of 1 base from V and 0 bases from J, the junction contained 9 bases not matched to a gene. The CDR3 runs 19 residues. This CDR3 reads CASSLIGLAGGLSTDTQYF. CDR3 nucleotides: TGCGCCAGCAGCTTGATCGGGCTAGCGGGGGGGCTAAGCACAGATACGCAGTATTTT.

The chain carries TRBV5-4 and TRBJ2-4; 7 positions match TRBD1. V was pared by 4 bases and J by 8 bases, with 9 bases of the junction left unmatched. This CDR3 is built from 14 residues. Germline loops: CDR1 SGHNT, CDR2 YYREEE (reference sequence). This CDR3 is CASSASGTEHIQYF. The CDR3 DNA follows: TGTGCCAGCAGCGCCTCCGGGACAGAGCACATTCAGTACTTC.